The 32 T cell receptor beta chains listed next were all sequenced from one sample in a study of shared clonotypes between healthy human individuals. Produced via immunoSEQ multiplex PCR; TCRdb's table is partial and in-frame only. The sample consists of fewer than 600,000 clones, 79% of them appearing once. Sequenced material: PBMCs. The receptors originated from a woman aged 35 to 49 in good health. Some clones in this sample may be carry-over from other donors' samples.

The chain is built from TRBV5-6 and TRBJ2-3, with 10 bases aligning to TRBD2. The J segment lost 4 bases and the V segment lost 2 bases, leaving 7 bases of the junction unmatched. This CDR3 is built from 16 residues. Germline lookup yields CDR1 SGHDT and CDR2 YYEEEE. Written as DNA, the CDR3 is TGTGCCAGCAGCTTAGGTTGGACTAGCGGCCCAGATACGCAGTATTTT. Protein sequence: CASSLGWTSGPDTQYF.

The chain employs TRBV28 and TRBJ2-1; the match to TRBD2 covers 9 bases. The CDR3 loop spans 17 amino acids. With 1 base clipped from V and 7 bases from J, the junction kept 11 bases outside the gene matches. Germline V lookup: CDR1 MDHEN, CDR2 SYDVKM. CDR3 in amino acids: CASSLLSSGMEVNEQFF. CDR3 sequence (DNA): TGTGCCAGCAGTTTATTGTCTAGCGGGATGGAAGTGAATGAGCAGTTCTTC.

The chain couples TRBV14 to TRBJ2-5; D is undetermined. V was pared by 4 bases and J by 5 bases, with 14 bases between. Germline V gene data show CDR1 as SGHDN and CDR2 as FVKESK. This CDR3 is built from 14 residues. The CDR3 DNA reads as TGTGCCAGCAGCCGCGGAAGGAGAAAGGAGACCCAGTACTTC. Translation gives CASSRGRRKETQYF.

The V and J genes are TRBV6-5 and TRBJ2-7; D unresolved. The ends were cut back, 6 bases at V and 2 bases at J, with 17 bases in the middle. Germline assignment: CDR1 MNHEY and CDR2 SVGAGI. There are 15 residues in the CDR3. The CDR3 spells CASSPSMSRAYEQYF. Written as DNA, the CDR3 is TGTGCCAGCAGCCCTTCGATGTCCAGAGCCTACGAGCAGTACTTC.

The rearrangement joins TRBV29-1 to TRBJ2-1, with D tentatively TRBD1 or TRBD2 (5 bases each). Germline V lookup: CDR1 SQVTM, CDR2 ANQGSEA. The V end was cut by 7 bases, the J end by 5 bases, with 6 bases between. The CDR3 is made up of 10 amino acids. CDR3 sequence reads: CSGGDNEQFF. The CDR3 DNA sequence: TGCAGCGGAGGGGACAATGAGCAGTTCTTC.

Points on this clone: A clone one base away is much larger, so this may be a read error. Other DNA sequences in this specimen translate into the identical CDR3. The chain has TRBV7-6 and TRBJ2-1; TRBD2 aligns across 8 bases. The CDR3 covers 14 residues. Germline values: CDR1 SGHVS, CDR2 FNYEAQ. The trim removed 3 bases at V and 4 bases at J, leaving 2 bases unmatched. The CDR3 sequence: CASSFSGTYNEQFF. The DNA for the CDR3 is TGTGCCAGCAGCTTTAGCGGGACATACAATGAGCAGTTCTTC.

V gene TRBV27 combines with J gene TRBJ2-7; TRBD1 matches 11 bases. With 8 bases clipped from V and 4 bases from J, the junction kept 4 bases outside the gene matches. The CDR3 has 13 residues. The germline V gene has CDR1 MNHEY and CDR2 SMNVEV (reference sequence). The CDR3: CASGTGGRYEQYF. The DNA of the CDR3 is TGTGCCAGCGGGACAGGGGGTCGGTACGAGCAGTACTTC.

This clone was recorded only once. This sequence joins TRBV7-2 and TRBJ1-1; TRBD1 aligns across 7 bases. This CDR3 is built from 14 residues. CDR1 is SGHTA, CDR2 FQGNSA, per germline. The ends lost 5 bases at V and 1 base at J; junction bases unmatched: 4. The CDR3 DNA reads TGTGCCAGCAGCGTTCGGGACAGGAACACTGAAGCTTTCTTT. Its translation is CASSVRDRNTEAFF.

V is TRBV27 and J is TRBJ2-3; D is perhaps TRBD1 or TRBD2 (7 bases each). Germline V gene lookup returns CDR1 MNHEY and CDR2 SMNVEV (reference sequence). The V and J ends lost 2 bases and 3 bases respectively, with 18 bases between them. The CDR3 has 17 amino acids. CDR3 coding DNA: TGTGCCAGCAGTTTAGTGGGAGGGGGCCCTCGGACAGATACGCAGTATTTT. Translation: CASSLVGGGPRTDTQYF.

This rearrangement joins TRBV10-3 to TRBJ2-5, with a tentative D call TRBD1 (6 bases). The CDR3 length is 13 residues. CDR1 ENHRY and CDR2 SYGVKD come from the germline V gene. The V and J ends lost 7 bases and 5 bases respectively, with 14 bases between them. This CDR3 reads CAITGNRDETQYF. For the CDR3, the DNA is TGTGCCATCACGGGGAACAGGGATGAGACCCAGTACTTC.

The V and J genes are TRBV28 and TRBJ2-7, with 8 bases aligning to TRBD1. This CDR3 spans 12 amino acids. Germline CDR1 MDHEN, CDR2 SYDVKM. J was trimmed by 6 bases and V by 6 bases; bases with no gene match: 4. The DNA of the CDR3 is TGTGCCAGCAGCCTACAGGGGGGCGAGCAGTACTTC. Translated: CASSLQGGEQYF.

The chain carries TRBV5-1 and TRBJ2-7; D is perhaps TRBD2 (6 bases). V lost 4 bases and J lost 2, with 16 bases in between. The CDR3 is 15 residues long. CDR1 and CDR2 (germline): SGHRS, YFSETQ. The CDR3 DNA follows: TGCGCCAGCAGCCGAGGGACTGGAGGGGCCTACGAGCAGTACTTC. This encodes CASSRGTGGAYEQYF.

The chain links TRBV2 to TRBJ2-3, with 9 bases matching TRBD2. CDR1 is SNHLY and CDR2 is FYNNEI in the germline V gene. The CDR3 is 14 amino acids. V shed 4 bases, J shed 6 bases, and the junction held 5 bases outside the gene matches. The DNA of the CDR3 is TGTGCCAGCAGTGCGCGGGAGGGCCTGGATACGCAGTATTTT. Amino acids: CASSAREGLDTQYF.

The chain combines TRBV9 with TRBJ2-3; 12 bases line up with TRBD2. V was clipped by 5 bases and J by 4 bases; unmatched bases: 11. From germline, CDR1 is SGDLS and CDR2 YYNGEE. This CDR3 spans 17 amino acids. This chain's CDR3 is CASSLTPTSGRADTQYF. In nucleotides, the CDR3 is TGTGCCAGCAGTCTTACACCGACTAGCGGGAGAGCAGATACGCAGTATTTT.

The chain employs TRBV30 and TRBJ2-7; TRBD2 agrees at 7 bases. The V gene's germline CDR1 is GTSNPN and CDR2 SVGIG (reference sequence). The CDR3 sequence is 16 residues long. Trimming at V came to 4 bases and at J to 1 base, leaving 13 bases not matched to a gene. The CDR3 DNA is TGTGCCTGGATAATCCCCCCGGGAGGACGGTCCTACGAGCAGTACTTC. It is translated as CAWIIPPGGRSYEQYF.

To note about this clone: The sample has other DNA sequences that encode this CDR3 too. J is TRBJ2-2 and V is TRBV5-1; no reliable D call. CDR3 length: 15 residues. V lost 0 bases, J lost 1 base, and 7 bases lay in between. Germline values: CDR1 SGHRS, CDR2 YFSETQ. The CDR3 DNA is TGCGCCAGCAGCTTGGGTACGCAGAACACCGGGGAGCTGTTTTTT. This encodes CASSLGTQNTGELFF.

The chain is built from TRBV28 and TRBJ2-2, with 10 bases that match TRBD2. The CDR3 loop spans 15 amino acids. V lost 7 bases, J lost 1 base, and 3 bases stayed unmatched. Germline values: CDR1 MDHEN, CDR2 SYDVKM. The CDR3 nucleotides read TGTGCCAGCAAGTGGACTAGCGGGAACACCGGGGAGCTGTTTTTT. This encodes CASKWTSGNTGELFF.

This clone was detected only a few times. The chain combines TRBV11-2 with TRBJ2-7; D not resolved. The germline V and J ends were trimmed by 5 bases and 3 bases, with 14 bases remaining between them. The germline gives CDR1 SGHAT, CDR2 FQNNGV. The CDR3 totals 14 residues. The DNA for the CDR3 is TGTGCCAGCAGCCATGGTGGGGTCGTCTACGAGCAGTACTTC. Protein sequence: CASSHGGVVYEQYF.

The chain carries TRBV7-2 and TRBJ2-5; 10 bases are a match to TRBD2. Germline loops: CDR1 SGHTA, CDR2 FQGNSA. This CDR3 region has 16 residues. V lost 5 bases and J lost 4; bases outside the gene matches: 10. The CDR3 coding sequence is TGTGCCAGCAGCGCCACTAGCGGGATGTACGGAGAGACCCAGTACTTC. Protein sequence: CASSATSGMYGETQYF.

The rearrangement uses TRBV29-1 and TRBJ2-7; D uncertain. The ends were cut back, 6 bases at V and 2 bases at J, with 11 bases in the middle. Looked up from germline, CDR1 is SQVTM and CDR2 is ANQGSEA. The CDR3 contains 12 residues. The CDR3 sequence is CSVAHGPYEQYF. The DNA for the CDR3 is TGCAGCGTCGCTCATGGCCCCTACGAGCAGTACTTC.

This chain links TRBV28 with TRBJ1-4, with TRBD1 matching 7 bases. Per the germline V gene, CDR1 is MDHEN and CDR2 is SYDVKM. The CDR3 totals 17 residues. J gave up 6 bases and V 8 bases, and 18 bases lay outside the gene matches. The CDR3 reads CASWSRQGKLEDEKLFF. The CDR3 DNA reads TGTGCCAGCTGGAGTCGACAGGGAAAATTGGAAGATGAAAAACTGTTTTTT.

The chain employs TRBV6-1 and TRBJ2-5; 11 bases match TRBD1. This CDR3 spans 16 amino acids. V lost 3 bases, J lost 6 bases, and 9 bases stayed unmatched. Per germline, CDR1 MNHNS and CDR2 SASEGT. The CDR3 bases are TGTGCCAGCAGTGAGGGGGGACAGGGGGTTAGGAAGACCCAGTACTTC. This encodes CASSEGGQGVRKTQYF.

As to this clone: Within the sample, other DNA sequences also encode this same CDR3. The gene calls are TRBV5-1 and TRBJ1-3; D remains ambiguous. The CDR3 covers 14 residues. Germline CDR1 is SGHRS and CDR2 is YFSETQ. The V end lost 0 bases, the J end lost 3 bases, and 7 bases lay between the germline ends. CDR3 DNA sequence: TGCGCCAGCAGCTTGGCGGGTTATGGAAACACCATATATTTT. It is translated as CASSLAGYGNTIYF.

V usage is TRBV9 and J usage is TRBJ2-3; D may be TRBD1 (5 bases). From germline, CDR1 is SGDLS and CDR2 YYNGEE. Trimming pared 0 bases from V and 0 bases from J, leaving 8 bases between. The CDR3 runs to 15 residues. CDR3 coding DNA: TGTGCCAGCAGCGTAGGGACAACTAGCACAGATACGCAGTATTTT. Its translation: CASSVGTTSTDTQYF.

The CDR3 nucleotides read TGTGCCAGCAGCCAACCCGGAGAGAACACCGGGGAGCTGTTTTTT. Protein: CASSQPGENTGELFF. V is TRBV9 and J is TRBJ2-2; D is unresolved. V dropped 4 bases and J dropped 1 base, with 11 bases sitting between them. This CDR3 is 15 amino acids long. Germline V gene data show CDR1 as SGDLS and CDR2 as YYNGEE.

This CDR3 is CASLSGRGGYNEQFF. The CDR3 DNA is TGTGCCAGCCTTAGCGGGAGGGGGGGCTACAATGAGCAGTTCTTC. This sequence joins TRBV6-6 and TRBJ2-1; 11 nucleotides agree with TRBD2. Germline trimming cut 8 bases from V and 3 bases from J; bases unmatched to any gene: 6. Germline values: CDR1 MNHNY, CDR2 SVGAGI (reference sequence). The CDR3 loop spans 15 amino acids.

CDR3 region: CASSLSGQLQGGQFF. In nucleotides, the CDR3 is TGCGCCAGCAGCTTGTCGGGCCAGCTTCAAGGGGGGCAGTTCTTC. The chain couples TRBV5-1 to TRBJ2-1, with D possibly TRBD1 on 6 matching bases. V lost 1 base and J lost 12, with 20 bases in between. Germline lookup yields CDR1 SGHRS and CDR2 YFSETQ. The CDR3 spans 15 residues.

The chain has TRBV11-3 and TRBJ2-3; D is undetermined. Germline V gene sequence: CDR1 SGHNT, CDR2 YENEEA. Trimming stripped 1 base from V and 1 base from J, with 15 bases between. The CDR3 consists of 17 residues. The DNA of the CDR3 is TGTGCCAGCAGCTTAGGTGGGCAGGAGCCCGGCACAGATACGCAGTATTTT. This sequence encodes CASSLGGQEPGTDTQYF.

This chain links TRBV6-5 with TRBJ2-3; the D gene could be TRBD1 or TRBD2 (5 bases each). The CDR3 runs to 16 residues. Trimming cost V 2 bases and J 3 bases, with 15 bases left between them. Germline V gives CDR1 MNHEY, CDR2 SVGAGI. The CDR3 here is CASSYDGALGTDTQYF. The CDR3 nucleotides read TGTGCCAGCAGTTACGACGGGGCTTTGGGAACAGATACGCAGTATTTT.

The rearrangement joins TRBV11-1 to TRBJ2-3; 12 nucleotides line up with TRBD2. CDR3 length: 17 amino acids. V gave up 4 bases and J gave up 6 bases; unmatched junction bases: 11. Germline V gene data show CDR1 as SGHAT and CDR2 as FQDESV (reference sequence). Here the CDR3 reads CASSSELSSGRADTQYF. The CDR3 DNA reads TGTGCCAGCAGCTCCGAACTTTCTAGCGGGAGGGCGGATACGCAGTATTTT.

A note on this clone: Additional DNA sequences in this sample encode the identical CDR3. The V gene is TRBV20-1, the J gene TRBJ2-1; D is undetermined. The CDR3 extends over 10 amino acids. The germline V gene encodes CDR1 DFQATT and CDR2 SNEGSKA (reference sequence). Between the trimmed V and J ends, which lost 3 bases and 4 bases, there was a span of 1 base. CDR3 nucleotide sequence: TGCAGTGCTAGTTACAATGAGCAGTTCTTC. It translates to CSASYNEQFF.

This clone was observed a single time. This rearrangement joins TRBV7-9 to TRBJ2-5; TRBD1 might be the D (6 bases). This CDR3 region has 14 residues. The V end lost 5 bases, the J end lost 6 bases, and 16 bases lay between the germline ends. Looked up from germline, CDR1 is SEHNR and CDR2 is FQNEAQ (reference sequence). Here the CDR3 reads CASSKWDTVKTQYF. The CDR3 DNA is TGTGCCAGCAGCAAGTGGGACACCGTGAAGACCCAGTACTTC.